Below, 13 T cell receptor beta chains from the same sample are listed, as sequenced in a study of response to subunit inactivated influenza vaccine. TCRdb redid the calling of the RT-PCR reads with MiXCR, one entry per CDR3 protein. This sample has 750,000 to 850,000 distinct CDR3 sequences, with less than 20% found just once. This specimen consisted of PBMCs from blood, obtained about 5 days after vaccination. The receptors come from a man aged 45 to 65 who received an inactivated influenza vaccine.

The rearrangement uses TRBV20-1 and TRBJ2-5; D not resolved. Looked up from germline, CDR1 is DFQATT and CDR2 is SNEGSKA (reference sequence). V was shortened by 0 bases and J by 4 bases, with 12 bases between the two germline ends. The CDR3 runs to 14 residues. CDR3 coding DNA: TGCAGTGCTAGAGATCCCCTCTTTGGAGAGACCCAGTACTTC. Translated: CSARDPLFGETQYF.

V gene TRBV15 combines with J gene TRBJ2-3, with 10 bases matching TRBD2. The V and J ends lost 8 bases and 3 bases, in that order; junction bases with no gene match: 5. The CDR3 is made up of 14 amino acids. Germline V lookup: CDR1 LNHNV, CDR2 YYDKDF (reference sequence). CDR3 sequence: CATRIAGGTDTQYF. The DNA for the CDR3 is TGTGCCACCCGTATAGCGGGGGGAACAGATACGCAGTATTTT.

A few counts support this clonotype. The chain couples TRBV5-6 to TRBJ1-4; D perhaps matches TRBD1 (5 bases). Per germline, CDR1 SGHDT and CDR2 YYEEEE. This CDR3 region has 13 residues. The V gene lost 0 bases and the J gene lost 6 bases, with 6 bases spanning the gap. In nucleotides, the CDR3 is TGTGCCAGCAGCTTGGGAGGGGATGAAAAACTGTTTTTT. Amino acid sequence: CASSLGGDEKLFF. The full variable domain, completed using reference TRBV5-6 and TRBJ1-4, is DAGVTQSPTHLIKTRGQQVTLRCSPKSGHDTVSWYQQALGQGPQFIFQYYEEEERQRGNFPDRFSGHQFPNYSSELNVNALLLGDSALYLCASSLGGDEKLFFGSGTQLSVL.

The CDR3 sequence: CAWSVNPNTAQYF. CDR3 DNA: TGTGCCTGGAGTGTAAATCCCAATACTGCGCAGTACTTC. The chain combines TRBV30 with TRBJ2-7; D uncertain. CDR1 is GTSNPN and CDR2 is SVGIG in the germline V gene (reference sequence). CDR3 size: 13 residues. Between the trimmed V and J ends, which lost 0 bases and 9 bases, there was a span of 15 bases.

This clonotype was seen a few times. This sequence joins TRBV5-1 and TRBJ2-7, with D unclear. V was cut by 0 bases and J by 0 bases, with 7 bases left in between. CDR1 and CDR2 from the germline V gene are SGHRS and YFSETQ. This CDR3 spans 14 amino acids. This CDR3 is CASSLDIGSYEQYF. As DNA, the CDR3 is TGCGCCAGCAGCTTGGATATCGGCTCCTACGAGCAGTACTTC.

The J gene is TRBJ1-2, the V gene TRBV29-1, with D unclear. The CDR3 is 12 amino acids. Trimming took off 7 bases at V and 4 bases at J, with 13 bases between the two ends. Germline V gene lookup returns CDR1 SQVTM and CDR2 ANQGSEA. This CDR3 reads CSANYSPYGYTF. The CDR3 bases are TGCAGCGCTAATTACAGTCCCTATGGCTACACCTTC.

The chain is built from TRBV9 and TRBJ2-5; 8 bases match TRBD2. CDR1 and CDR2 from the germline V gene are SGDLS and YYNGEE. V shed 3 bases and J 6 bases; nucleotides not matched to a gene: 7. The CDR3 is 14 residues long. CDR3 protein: CASSAGLAEKTQYF. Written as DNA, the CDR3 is TGTGCCAGCAGCGCCGGACTAGCCGAAAAGACCCAGTACTTC.

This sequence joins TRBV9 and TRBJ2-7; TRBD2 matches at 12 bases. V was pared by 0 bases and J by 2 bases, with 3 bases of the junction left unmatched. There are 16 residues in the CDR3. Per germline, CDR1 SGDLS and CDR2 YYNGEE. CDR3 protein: CASSVGLAGGTYEQYF. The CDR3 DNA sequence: TGTGCCAGCAGCGTAGGGCTAGCGGGAGGGACCTACGAGCAGTACTTC.

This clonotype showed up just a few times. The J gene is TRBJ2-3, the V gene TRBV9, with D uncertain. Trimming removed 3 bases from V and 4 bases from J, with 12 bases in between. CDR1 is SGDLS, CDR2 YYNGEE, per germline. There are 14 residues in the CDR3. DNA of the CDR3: TGTGCCAGCAGCGCCCATAGAAAGTCAGATACGCAGTATTTT. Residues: CASSAHRKSDTQYF.

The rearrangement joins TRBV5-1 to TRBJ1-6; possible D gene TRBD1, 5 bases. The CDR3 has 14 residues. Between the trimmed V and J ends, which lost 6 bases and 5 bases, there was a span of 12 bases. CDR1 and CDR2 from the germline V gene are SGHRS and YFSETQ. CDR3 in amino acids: CASKRREDNSPLHF. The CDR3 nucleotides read TGCGCCAGCAAGCGCAGGGAGGATAATTCACCCCTCCACTTT.

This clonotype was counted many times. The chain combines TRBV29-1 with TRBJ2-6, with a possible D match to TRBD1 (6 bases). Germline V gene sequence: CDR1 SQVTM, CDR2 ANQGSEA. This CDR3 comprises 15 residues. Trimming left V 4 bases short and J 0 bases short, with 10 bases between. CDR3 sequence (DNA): TGCAGCGTTGGGCAGGGGAGCTCTGGGGCCAACGTCCTGACTTTC. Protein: CSVGQGSSGANVLTF.

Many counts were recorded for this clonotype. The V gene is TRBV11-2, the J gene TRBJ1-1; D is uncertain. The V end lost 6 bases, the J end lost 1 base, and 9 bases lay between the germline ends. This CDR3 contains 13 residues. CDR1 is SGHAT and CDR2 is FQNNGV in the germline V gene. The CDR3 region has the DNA TGTGCCAGCAGGCTCGAACAGAACACTGAAGCTTTCTTT. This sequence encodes CASRLEQNTEAFF.

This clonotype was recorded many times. The CDR3 DNA is TGTGCCAGCAGTTTAAAGGCGGCGCAGTATTTT. It translates to CASSLKAAQYF. The chain couples TRBV12-3 or TRBV12-4 to TRBJ2-3, with unresolved D. Trimming shortened V by 2 bases and J by 10 bases, and 7 bases separated the two germline ends. This CDR3 contains 11 residues.